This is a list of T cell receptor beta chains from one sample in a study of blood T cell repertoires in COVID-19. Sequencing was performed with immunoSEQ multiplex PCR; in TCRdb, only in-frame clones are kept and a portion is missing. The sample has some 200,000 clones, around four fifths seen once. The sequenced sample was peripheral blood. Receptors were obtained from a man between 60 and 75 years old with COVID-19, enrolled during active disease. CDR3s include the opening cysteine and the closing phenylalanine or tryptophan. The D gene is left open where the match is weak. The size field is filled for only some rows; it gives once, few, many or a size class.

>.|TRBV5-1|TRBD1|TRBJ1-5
CASSLGQGVGQPQHF
TGCGCCAGCAGCTTGGGACAGGGAGTGGGACAGCCCCAGCATTTT
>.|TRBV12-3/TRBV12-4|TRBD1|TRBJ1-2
CATQQGAVYTF
TGTGCCACGCAACAGGGGGCGGTCTACACCTTC
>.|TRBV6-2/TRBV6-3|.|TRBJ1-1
CASSYVNTEAFF
TGTGCCAGCAGCTATGTGAACACTGAAGCTTTCTTT
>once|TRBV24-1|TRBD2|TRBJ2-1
CATSGTSGSNEQFF
TGTGCCACCTCCGGGACTAGCGGGAGCAATGAGCAGTTCTTC
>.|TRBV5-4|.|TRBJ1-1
CASSRGSPGQDTEAFF
TGTGCCAGCAGCCGGGGGTCTCCGGGCCAGGACACTGAAGCTTTCTTT
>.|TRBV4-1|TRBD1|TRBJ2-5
CASSQAQGAPETQYF
TGCGCCAGCAGCCAGGCCCAGGGGGCGCCGGAGACCCAGTACTTC
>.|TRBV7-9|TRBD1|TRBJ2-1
CASSQTGALTYNEQFF
TGTGCCAGCAGCCAGACAGGGGCCCTAACGTACAATGAGCAGTTCTTC
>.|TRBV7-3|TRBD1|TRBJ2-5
CASSPTGGVFQETQYF
TGTGCCAGCAGTCCGACAGGGGGTGTTTTTCAGGAGACCCAGTACTTC
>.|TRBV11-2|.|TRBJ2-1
CASSPRHGKLSYNEQFF
TGTGCCAGCAGCCCCCGGCACGGGAAGTTGTCCTACAATGAGCAGTTCTTC
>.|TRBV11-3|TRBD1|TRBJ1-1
CASSLRGLGTEAFF
TGTGCCAGCAGCCTCAGGGGGCTGGGCACTGAAGCTTTCTTT
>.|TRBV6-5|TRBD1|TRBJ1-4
CATPGTGDSEKLFF
TGTGCCACCCCAGGGACAGGGGATAGTGAAAAACTGTTTTTT
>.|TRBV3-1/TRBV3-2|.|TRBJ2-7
CASSHTGTSYEQYF
TGTGCCAGCAGCCACACCGGGACATCCTACGAGCAGTACTTC
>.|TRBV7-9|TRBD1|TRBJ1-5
CASSSGQGDSNQPQHF
TGTGCCAGCAGCTCCGGACAGGGGGATAGCAATCAGCCCCAGCATTTT
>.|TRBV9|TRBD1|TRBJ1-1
CASSVRTGDTEAFF
TGTGCCAGCAGCGTCCGTACAGGGGACACTGAAGCTTTCTTT
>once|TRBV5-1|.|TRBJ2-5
CASSPPSTGSGATQYF
TGCGCCAGCAGCCCACCCTCGACAGGATCTGGGGCAACCCAGTACTTC
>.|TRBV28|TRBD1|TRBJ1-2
CASSLDRGPGYTF
TGTGCCAGCAGTTTAGACAGGGGGCCTGGCTACACCTTC
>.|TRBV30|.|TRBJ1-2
CAWSRQGWDYGYTF
TGTGCCTGGAGTCGGCAGGGGTGGGACTATGGCTACACCTTC
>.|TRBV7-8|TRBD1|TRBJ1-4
CASSRQGGGEKLFF
TGTGCCAGCAGCCGACAGGGAGGTGGTGAAAAACTGTTTTTT
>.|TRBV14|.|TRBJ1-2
CASSPGVYGYTF
TGTGCCAGCAGCCCAGGGGTCTATGGCTACACCTTC
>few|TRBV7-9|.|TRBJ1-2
CASSRQGGYTF
TGTGCCAGCAGCCGCCAGGGAGGCTACACCTTC
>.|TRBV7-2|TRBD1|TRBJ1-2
CASSPGGQGAYGYTF
TGTGCCAGCAGCCCCGGGGGACAGGGGGCCTATGGCTACACCTTC
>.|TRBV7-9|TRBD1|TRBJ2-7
CASSPNYPGQGYEQYF
TGTGCCAGCAGCCCCAATTACCCGGGACAGGGGTACGAGCAGTACTTC
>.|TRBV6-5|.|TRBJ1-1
CASSSPGTEAFF
TGTGCCAGCAGTTCCCCGGGCACTGAAGCTTTCTTT
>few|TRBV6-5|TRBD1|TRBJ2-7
CASSYRGQGSSEQYF
TGTGCCAGCAGTTACAGGGGACAGGGATCTAGCGAGCAGTACTTC
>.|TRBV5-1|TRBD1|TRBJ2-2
CASGAGTGNTGELFF
TGCGCCAGCGGTGCCGGGACAGGGAACACCGGGGAGCTGTTTTTT
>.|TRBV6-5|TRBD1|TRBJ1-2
CASSYSPDRGHGYTF
TGTGCCAGCAGTTACTCCCCCGACAGGGGGCATGGCTACACCTTC
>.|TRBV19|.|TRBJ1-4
CASSGDIEKLFF
TGTGCCAGTAGTGGGGACATCGAAAAACTGTTTTTT
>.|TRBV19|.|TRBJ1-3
CASRVTPSGNTIYF
TGTGCCAGTAGGGTAACACCTTCTGGAAACACCATATATTTT
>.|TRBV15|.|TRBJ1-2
CATSRQDYGYTF
TGTGCCACCAGCAGACAGGACTATGGCTACACCTTC